This T cell receptor (beta chain) was captured in a study of T cell responses to AZD1222 COVID-19 vaccine. Using immunoSEQ multiplex PCR, the repertoire was profiled, and TCRdb retains in-frame clones only, with some absent. The sample carries about 260,000 clones, over 85% recorded once. The CDR3 loop spans 10 amino acids. From germline, CDR1 is DFQATT and CDR2 SNEGSKA (reference sequence). Trimming left V 5 bases short and J 6 bases short, with 8 bases between. The chain employs TRBV20-1 and TRBJ2-7; no clear D. This clonotype was obtained from an adult in good health. The specimen was peripheral blood, collected on day 0 of AZD1222 vaccination. For the CDR3, the DNA is TGCAGTGCTGATCACCGCGAGCAGTACTTC. It is translated as CSADHREQYF.